The sequence of this T cell receptor beta chain was determined in a study of beta chain features in type 1 diabetes. Study findings and constraints: Junctions at VDJ sites from type 1 diabetes patients had fewer insertions and more deletions.

For this clone: The antigen remains unidentified.

Every bit of the isolated RNA underwent reverse transcription, so sequencing read expressed TCRB transcripts. Profiling relied on immunoSEQ multiplex PCR, and the TCRdb table lists in-frame clones only, not all of them. The table has some 360,000 clones, about 20% seen once. A sort by CD45RO/CCR7/CD25/CD127/CD95/CD27 yielded CD4+ naive, central memory, regulatory and stem cell-like memory cells. This CDR3 contains 13 residues. In germline, CDR1 is GTSNPN, CDR2 SVGIG (reference sequence). The V gene lost 4 bases and the J gene lost 2 bases, with 10 bases spanning the gap. This TCR was recovered from a woman in her late teens or twenties in good health. The sample consisted of naive CD4+ T cells from blood. This chain links TRBV30 with TRBJ2-3; tentatively, D is TRBD2 (6 bases). CDR3 nucleotides: TGTGCCTGGAATCGGGGGACCACAGATACGCAGTATTTT. Translation gives CAWNRGTTDTQYF. Complete variable domain (other parts from reference TRBV30 and TRBJ2-3): SQTIHQWPATLVQPVGSPLSLECTVEGTSNPNLYWYRQAAGRGLQLLFYSVGIGQISSEVPQNLSASRPQDRQFILSSKKLLLSDSGFYLCAWNRGTTDTQYFGPGTRLTVL.